This T cell receptor (beta chain) originates from a study of shared clonotypes between healthy human individuals. Across the whole study: In total, the donors were a couple of women and three men aged 18 to 49.

Study-wide results and caveats: Sequencing depth was expected to affect clonotype sharing among donors. Clonotypes that were shared across four donors made up around 4.6% of naive CD4 clonotypes.

Details on this clone: Its antigen remains unknown.

With V trimmed by 4 bases and J by 3 bases, 14 bases remained unmatched. CDR1 and CDR2 from the germline V gene are LGHNA and YNFKEQ. The CDR3 is 18 amino acids. Sorted subsets were amplified in replicate PCRs using 200 ng DNA, 32,000 or so T cell genomes. The table came from immunoSEQ multiplex PCR; TCRdb's copy has only in-frame clones and leaves some out. The sample carries 2 million to 2.5 million clones, 85% to 95% recorded once. The sequencing input was naive CD4+ T cells from PBMCs. The subset denotes: CD45RA+ positively selected. The sequence derives from a man aged 18-30 years in good health. Some clones in this sample may be carry-over from other donors' samples. The rearrangement joins TRBV4-2 to TRBJ2-2; 7 nucleotides match TRBD2. This CDR3 reads CASSPRPTSNLDTGELFF. In DNA, the CDR3 is TGTGCCAGCAGCCCACGCCCGACTAGCAATTTGGACACCGGGGAGCTGTTTTTT.